Below, 31 T cell receptor beta chains from the same sample are listed, as sequenced in a study of read filtering for tumor transcriptome and immune sequencing. The library was built from around 0.4 ug RNA with molecular barcoded adaptors for alpha/delta and beta/gamma chains. Via MiXCR, TCRdb re-called the reads, giving one row per CDR3 protein. The sample comprises some 39,000 distinct CDR3 sequences, about 14% of which are singletons, and about 17% rests with the top ten. Sequencing input: a population of CD138-negative cells sorted from bone marrow. The receptors stem from a donor aged 40 or older with multiple myeloma.

A note on this clonotype: At one end, the junction sequence differs from germline, possibly due to a read error. The rearrangement uses TRBV6-6 and TRBJ1-2, with D uncertain. CDR1 and CDR2 from the germline V gene are MNHNY and SVGAGI (reference sequence). This CDR3 region has 19 residues. CDR3 residues: CASSEGPMGRSRANYDYTF. The CDR3 region has the DNA TGTGCCAGCAGTGAAGGCCCCATGGGGAGATCCCGAGCCAACTATGACTACACCTTC.

In this sample, this clonotype turned up a few times. This sequence joins TRBV10-3 and TRBJ1-1, with a weak D call TRBD1 (5 bases). The V and J ends lost 6 bases and 4 bases respectively, with 12 bases between them. CDR1 and CDR2 from the germline V gene are ENHRY and SYGVKD. This CDR3 has 13 residues. In DNA form, the CDR3 reads TGTGCCATCAGGGGACCCTGGGGCACTGAAGCTTTCTTT. Residues: CAIRGPWGTEAFF.

The chain recombines TRBV19 with TRBJ2-1; D gene uncertain. Trimming left V 5 bases short and J 6 bases short, with 11 bases between. The germline CDR1 and CDR2 sequences are LNHDA and SQIVND (reference sequence). This CDR3 spans 13 amino acids. Here the CDR3 reads CASSVKLGNEQFF. The CDR3 nucleotides are TGTGCCAGTAGTGTCAAATTGGGCAATGAGCAGTTCTTC.

Relative to its sample, this clonotype is medium-sized (0.01 to 0.1%). The rearrangement uses TRBV9 and TRBJ2-1, with unresolved D. Germline V gene sequence: CDR1 SGDLS, CDR2 YYNGEE. This CDR3 is built from 14 residues. The V and J ends lost 0 bases and 8 bases respectively, with 12 bases between them. The DNA of the CDR3 is TGTGCCAGCAGCGTAGGAATAGGGTACTATGAGCAGTTCTTC. Encoded protein: CASSVGIGYYEQFF.

The table lists this clonotype with many counts. The chain employs TRBV24-1 and TRBJ1-5; TRBD1 might be the D (5 bases). Germline lookup yields CDR1 KGHDR and CDR2 SFDVKD. Trimming took off 9 bases at V and 4 bases at J, with 15 bases between the two ends. This CDR3 has 14 amino acids. CDR3 protein: CATGGDRGNQPQHF. DNA of the CDR3: TGTGCCACCGGTGGGGACCGAGGAAATCAGCCCCAGCATTTT.

With regard to this clonotype: A read error likely explains this, since a far larger clone differs by one base. The CDR3 nucleotides are TGTGCCAGCAGCGGACGCAGCGGGGGGCCGACGGCCAATGAGCAGTTCTTC. Translation gives CASSGRSGGPTANEQFF. The J gene is TRBJ2-1, the V gene TRBV11-2; TRBD2 aligns across 9 bases. Germline CDR1 SGHAT, CDR2 FQNNGV. With V trimmed by 5 bases and J by 6 bases, 14 bases remained unmatched. The CDR3 is 17 amino acids.

The chain links TRBV2 to TRBJ1-2, with D tentatively TRBD1 (5 bases). The germline V gene encodes CDR1 SNHLY and CDR2 FYNNEI. V dropped 7 bases and J dropped 2 bases, with 8 bases sitting between them. This CDR3 has 12 amino acids. CDR3 in amino acids: CASNRDNYGYTF. The CDR3 DNA reads as TGTGCCAGCAACCGGGACAACTATGGCTACACCTTC.

Note on this clonotype: A read error may produce the germline difference seen at one junction end. The chain couples TRBV11-2 to TRBJ1-1; D might be TRBD1 (6 bases). The germline V gene has CDR1 SGHAT and CDR2 FQNNGV. The CDR3 is 13 residues long. The CDR3, as DNA: TGTGCCAGCAGTGGGGGGAGGGGGACTGCAGCTTTCTTT. Translated: CASSGGRGTAAFF.

The table lists this clonotype with many counts. The chain recombines TRBV5-1 with TRBJ1-1; 8 positions match TRBD1. Germline V gives CDR1 SGHRS, CDR2 YFSETQ. The CDR3 is 14 amino acids. After removal of 6 bases from V and 6 bases from J, the junction contained 10 bases not matched to a gene. DNA for the CDR3: TGCGCCAGCACCGTAAACAGGGGGAGCGCTGAAGCTTTCTTT. Its translation is CASTVNRGSAEAFF.

This clonotype was counted ten times or more. The chain carries TRBV5-1 and TRBJ1-4; D not resolved. V was trimmed by 4 bases and J by 8 bases, leaving 15 bases between them. This CDR3 region has 14 residues. The V gene's germline CDR1 is SGHRS and CDR2 YFSETQ. The chain's CDR3 is CASSPKNGVEKLFF. The CDR3 region has the DNA TGCGCCAGCAGCCCCAAGAACGGGGTAGAAAAACTGTTTTTT.

There are many counts of this clonotype. The chain employs TRBV20-1 and TRBJ1-5; 8 nucleotides line up with TRBD1. This CDR3 is 14 amino acids long. With 6 bases clipped from V and 4 bases from J, the junction kept 8 bases outside the gene matches. In germline, CDR1 is DFQATT, CDR2 SNEGSKA (reference sequence). The chain's CDR3 is CSARSGQENQPQHF. As DNA, the CDR3 is TGCAGTGCCCGTTCGGGACAGGAGAATCAGCCCCAGCATTTT.

This clonotype was counted ten times or more. This chain links TRBV20-1 with TRBJ2-7; TRBD1 might be the D (6 bases). With 0 bases removed from V and 0 bases from J, the gap between germline ends came to 15 bases. CDR3 length equals 16 residues. CDR1 is DFQATT and CDR2 is SNEGSKA in the germline V gene (reference sequence). DNA of the CDR3: TGCAGTGCTAGAGATCAGGACAGAATGTACTCCTACGAGCAGTACTTC. It is translated as CSARDQDRMYSYEQYF.

Ten or more counts support this clonotype. A much larger clone differs by one base, so this may be a read error. The CDR3 does not end in the conserved phenylalanine or tryptophan, so this is likely a read error. The chain has TRBV20-1 and TRBJ1-1; 10 bases are shared with TRBD1. The V gene's germline CDR1 is DFQATT and CDR2 SNEGSKA (reference sequence). The CDR3 runs 14 residues. The V and J ends lost 5 bases and 3 bases, in that order; junction bases with no gene match: 6. This CDR3 reads CSADPGQGYTEAFL. The CDR3 DNA is TGCAGTGCTGATCCGGGACAGGGGTACACTGAAGCTTTCCTT.

This clonotype was picked up a small number of times. Since a much larger clone is just one base distant, this may be a read error. The chain recombines TRBV20-1 with TRBJ1-1; 9 bases align to TRBD1. CDR3 size: 13 residues. From germline, CDR1 is DFQATT and CDR2 SNEGSKA (reference sequence). Here the CDR3 reads CSDRDLGQGKTFF. The CDR3 DNA sequence: TGCAGTGATAGAGATCTGGGACAGGGTAAGACTTTCTTT.

This clonotype is medium-sized by share. The chain recombines TRBV29-1 with TRBJ2-1; possibly TRBD1 for D (5 bases). V lost 1 base and J 6 bases, leaving 13 bases between the germline ends. The germline V gene encodes CDR1 SQVTM and CDR2 ANQGSEA. The length of the CDR3 is 14 residues. CDR3 DNA sequence: TGCAGCGTTGAAGGCCAGGGTGCCGTCAATGAGCAGTTCTTC. Translating it yields CSVEGQGAVNEQFF.

This clonotype was recorded a few times. The junction and the germline gene differ at one end; a read error may be behind it. The gene calls are TRBV6-6 and TRBJ1-3; unclear D gene. This CDR3 has 12 amino acids. Germline V gives CDR1 MNHNY, CDR2 SVGAGI (reference sequence). In DNA form, the CDR3 reads TGTGTCAGCAGTTACTCGCTAGAGGTCCCATATTTT. It is translated as CVSSYSLEVPYF.

This clonotype has just a few counts. The junction departs from germline at one end; a sequencing error may be responsible. This chain connects TRBV7-9 to TRBJ2-7, with D unresolved. Germline loops: CDR1 SEHNR, CDR2 FQNEAQ (reference sequence). The CDR3 consists of 15 residues. The CDR3 coding sequence is TGTGCCAGCAGCTTAGGGTCGTCCGGAGTCTACGAGCAGGACTTC. This gives the protein CASSLGSSGVYEQDF.

This clonotype was counted many times. V usage is TRBV28 and J usage is TRBJ1-1; D remains unclear. Trimming removed 6 bases from V and 5 bases from J, with 10 bases in between. Germline V CDR1 and CDR2: MDHEN, SYDVKM. The CDR3 extends over 12 amino acids. DNA of the CDR3: TGTGCCAGCAGGCTGGTGGGAACTGAAGCTTTCTTT. Its translation: CASRLVGTEAFF. The full variable domain, with the rest looked up from reference TRBV28 and TRBJ1-1, is DVKVTQSSRYLVKRTGEKVFLECVQDMDHENMFWYRQDPGLGLRLIYFSYDVKMKEKGDIPEGYSVSREKKERFSLILESASTNQTSMYLCASRLVGTEAFFGQGTRLTVV.

The chain combines TRBV10-2 with TRBJ2-2; D is possibly TRBD2 (7 bases). CDR1 WSHSY and CDR2 SAAADI come from the germline V gene. Trimming removed 2 bases at V and 0 bases at J, with 16 bases between. The CDR3 has 18 amino acids. CDR3 protein: CASSETGGGASNTGELFF. CDR3 DNA sequence: TGCGCCAGCAGTGAGACTGGGGGGGGGGCTTCGAACACCGGGGAGCTGTTTTTT.

This clonotype was detected ten times or more. V and J are TRBV7-2 and TRBJ2-1; unclear D gene. The CDR3 spans 13 residues. V was trimmed by 1 base and J by 7 bases, leaving 8 bases between them. In germline, CDR1 is SGHTA, CDR2 FQGNSA. Written as DNA, the CDR3 is TGTGCCAGCAGCTTAGGGGCACTTAATGAGCAGTTCTTC. It yields the protein CASSLGALNEQFF. Complete variable domain (other parts from reference TRBV7-2 and TRBJ2-1): GAGVSQSPSNKVTEKGKDVELRCDPISGHTALYWYRQSLGQGLEFLIYFQGNSAPDKSGLPSDRFSAERTGGSVSTLTIQRTQQEDSAVYLCASSLGALNEQFFGPGTRLTVL.

This clonotype was counted many times. The CDR3 region is CSARVPGNNGYTF. Written as DNA, the CDR3 is TGCAGTGCTAGAGTACCGGGAAATAATGGCTACACCTTC. The chain is built from TRBV20-1 and TRBJ1-2, with D unresolved. The length of the CDR3 is 13 residues. V was clipped by 1 base and J by 6 bases, with 12 bases between them. Germline assignment: CDR1 DFQATT and CDR2 SNEGSKA (reference sequence).

Ten or more counts support this clonotype. The V call is TRBV6-5, the J call TRBJ2-7; 13 nucleotides align to TRBD2. CDR1 is MNHEY and CDR2 is SVGAGI in the germline V gene. This CDR3 spans 16 amino acids. J lost 2 bases, V lost 6 bases, and 7 bases had no gene match. In DNA, the CDR3 is TGTGCCAGCAGAAGACTAGCGGGGGGACAGACCTACGAGCAGTACTTC. Translating gives CASRRLAGGQTYEQYF.

This clonotype appeared many times. The rearrangement joins TRBV3-1 to TRBJ1-5; D is uncertain. The V gene lost 2 bases and the J gene lost 1 base, with 6 bases spanning the gap. Germline V lookup: CDR1 LGHDT, CDR2 YNNKEL (reference sequence). CDR3 length: 14 amino acids. CDR3 sequence: CASSQSGSNQPQHF. As DNA, the CDR3 is TGTGCCAGCAGCCAAAGCGGGAGCAATCAGCCCCAGCATTTT.

This chain connects TRBV20-1 to TRBJ2-1; possible D gene TRBD1, 5 bases. The CDR3 is 14 residues long. V was clipped by 1 base and J by 6 bases, with 13 bases between them. Per germline, CDR1 DFQATT and CDR2 SNEGSKA (reference sequence). CDR3 in amino acids: CSARGVRVGNEQFF. CDR3 bases: TGCAGTGCTAGAGGGGTCAGGGTTGGCAATGAGCAGTTCTTC.

The table lists this clonotype with many counts. This rearrangement joins TRBV5-6 to TRBJ1-3, with D perhaps matching TRBD1 (5 bases). This CDR3 spans 15 amino acids. Germline lookup yields CDR1 SGHDT and CDR2 YYEEEE. V gave up 5 bases and J gave up 4 bases, with 16 bases separating them. CDR3 DNA sequence: TGTGCCAGCAGTCGGGACCGCGGAACGGGAAACACCATATATTTT. Translated, it gives CASSRDRGTGNTIYF.

This clonotype came up many times. This CDR3 is missing its conserved last phenylalanine or tryptophan, likely due to a read error. No DNA is shown, since the ends of the CDR3 on it are uncertain; the CDR3 is the one TCRdb lists. The V and J genes are TRBV2 and TRBJ2-7; the table's D call, TRBD2, has no DNA check behind it. The CDR3 extends over 10 residues, inclusive of both ends. Germline lookup yields CDR1 SNHLY and CDR2 FYNNEI. CDR3 amino acids: CASRSMGLRL.

This clonotype was seen repeatedly, ten times or more. The chain couples TRBV30 to TRBJ1-5; 7 nucleotides line up with TRBD1. CDR3 size: 17 residues. The junction had 10 bases not matched to a gene; V was cut back by 0 bases and J by 2 bases. Germline V gene sequence: CDR1 GTSNPN, CDR2 SVGIG (reference sequence). The CDR3 spells CAWSVPPYDRGNQPQHF. The CDR3 DNA sequence: TGTGCCTGGAGTGTACCCCCCTACGACAGGGGCAATCAGCCCCAGCATTTT.

There are many counts of this clonotype. The V and J genes are TRBV3-1 and TRBJ2-3; 13 bases line up with TRBD2. The CDR3 spans 17 residues. Unmatched junction bases numbered 5, after V lost 1 base and J lost 4 bases. Germline V gives CDR1 LGHDT, CDR2 YNNKEL (reference sequence). The CDR3 here is CASSQGTSGGPSDTQYF. As DNA, the CDR3 is TGTGCCAGCAGCCAAGGGACTAGCGGGGGCCCGTCAGATACGCAGTATTTT.

This clonotype was seen at least ten times. This may stem from a read error, because a much larger clone lies one nucleotide away. In this CDR3 the conserved last residue, phenylalanine or tryptophan, is missing, so a read error is likely. The genes are TRBV7-9 and TRBJ2-1, with 7 bases lining up with TRBD2. Germline V lookup: CDR1 SEHNR, CDR2 FQNEAQ (reference sequence). The CDR3 spans 13 residues. Losses at the gene ends were 6 bases for V and 6 bases for J; bases not matched to a gene: 5. CDR3 bases: TGTGCCAGCAGTTTTCGGACTAGCAATGAGCAGTTCCTC. Protein product: CASSFRTSNEQFL.

A word on this clonotype: A read error may account for a junction end that differs from germline. The chain couples TRBV6-6 to TRBJ2-1; 14 bases are shared with TRBD2. The CDR3 length is 15 residues. In germline, CDR1 is MNHNY, CDR2 SVGAGI (reference sequence). This CDR3 reads CVSRPGLAGGNEQFF. The CDR3, as DNA: TGTGTCAGCAGGCCAGGACTAGCGGGGGGAAATGAGCAGTTCTTC.

Ten or more counts support this clonotype. This chain links TRBV7-2 with TRBJ2-7; 8 positions agree with TRBD2. There are 19 residues in the CDR3. Germline V gene sequence: CDR1 SGHTA, CDR2 FQGNSA. The ends lost 5 bases at V and 3 bases at J; junction bases unmatched: 21. This CDR3 reads CASSPIGTERGSRGYEQYF. The CDR3 coding sequence is TGTGCCAGCAGCCCCATTGGGACTGAGCGGGGGTCCAGGGGCTACGAGCAGTACTTC. The full variable domain, in which reference TRBV7-2 and TRBJ2-7 provide the parts outside the CDR3, is GAGVSQSPSNKVTEKGKDVELRCDPISGHTALYWYRQSLGQGLEFLIYFQGNSAPDKSGLPSDRFSAERTGGSVSTLTIQRTQQEDSAVYLCASSPIGTERGSRGYEQYFGPGTRLTVT.